Listed below are T cell receptor beta chains from one sample, sequenced in a study of blood T cells in healthy people across ages. TCRdb independently ran MiXCR on the 5' RACE reads; one entry per CDR3 protein. The table includes about 1.5 million distinct CDR3 sequences, approximately 39% detected once. The sequencing sample was made of blood. These receptors all come from a woman between 18 and 29 years old in good health. Both conserved end residues are part of each CDR3. The D gene is left open where the match is weak. Only part of the rows carry a size: once, few, many, or a class if the clone is expanded.

D gene | J gene | V gene | clone size | CDR3 DNA | CDR3 protein
- | TRBJ1-5 | TRBV4-1 | - | TGCGCCAGCAGCCAAGAGGGGGCAGGTAGCAATCAGCCCCAGCATTTT | CASSQEGAGSNQPQHF
TRBD2 | TRBJ2-7 | TRBV29-1 | - | TGCAGCGTTGAAAGCCTAGCGGTGTACAATGAGCAGTACTTC | CSVESLAVYNEQYF
- | TRBJ1-2 | TRBV7-9 | - | TGTGCCAGCAGCCCGGACAGCCCAACCTTC | CASSPDSPTF
- | TRBJ2-7 | TRBV20-1 | once | TGCAGTGCTAGAGGTAACAATGAGCAGTACTTC | CSARGNNEQYF
- | TRBJ2-5 | TRBV4-3 | few | TGCGCCAGCAGCCAAGGAACAGGGAGGGAGACCCAGTACTTC | CASSQGTGRETQYF
- | TRBJ1-4 | TRBV7-2 | - | TGTGCCAGCAGCTTAGTAAAGGCAATTAATGAAAAACTGTTTTTT | CASSLVKAINEKLFF
TRBD2 | TRBJ2-3 | TRBV3-1 | few | TGTGCCAGCAGCCCACAGGAGCGGGGGGGCACAGATACGCAGTATTTT | CASSPQERGGTDTQYF
TRBD1 | TRBJ1-4 | TRBV15 | few | TGTGCCACCAGCAGCGACAGGGGAGCTAATGAAAAACTGTTTTTT | CATSSDRGANEKLFF
TRBD1 | TRBJ2-2 | TRBV27 | - | TGTGCCGGCAGTATCTTACAGGGGACCGGGGAGCTGTTTTTT | CAGSILQGTGELFF
- | TRBJ2-5 | TRBV3-1 | few | TGTGCCAGCAGCAAACGGACAAGCCAAGAGACCCAGTACTTC | CASSKRTSQETQYF
- | TRBJ2-4 | TRBV7-2 | - | TGTGCCAGCAGCTTAGGGGTCCGGGGGGCGAACAAAAACATTCAGTACTTC | CASSLGVRGANKNIQYF
- | TRBJ2-1 | TRBV4-1 | - | TGCGCCAGCAGCCAAGGAGGGGGGGCATCCTACAATGAGCAGTTCTTC | CASSQGGGASYNEQFF
- | TRBJ2-5 | TRBV20-1 | - | TGCAGTGCTAGAGGGGGTTGGTTGCCCCAAGAGACCCAGTACTTC | CSARGGWLPQETQYF
TRBD2 | TRBJ2-2 | TRBV9 | - | TGTGCCAGCAGCTCAACCGGGACTAGGAACACCGGGGAGCTGTTTTTT | CASSSTGTRNTGELFF
- | TRBJ2-1 | TRBV20-1 | - | TGCAGTGCTAGGGAACGTTCCAATGAGCAGTTCTTC | CSARERSNEQFF
TRBD1 | TRBJ2-3 | TRBV6-4 | - | TGTGCCAGCAGCCAGGGGGCCTCACCAGATACGCAGTATTTT | CASSQGASPDTQYF
- | TRBJ1-1 | TRBV12-3/TRBV12-4 | - | TGTGCCAGCAGTTTAGTCCTGGGCGCCACTGAAGCTTTCTTT | CASSLVLGATEAFF
- | TRBJ2-3 | TRBV4-1 | - | TGCGCCAGCAGCCAAGAAGATAGCGGAAACACAGATACGCAGTATTTT | CASSQEDSGNTDTQYF
- | TRBJ2-1 | TRBV5-1 | few | TGCGCCAGCAGCTTTGGCCAGCGGGCCTACAATGAGCAGTTCTTC | CASSFGQRAYNEQFF
- | TRBJ2-5 | TRBV12-3/TRBV12-4 | - | TGTGCCAGCAGTGCTGGACTCGAAGGGGAGACCCAGTACTTC | CASSAGLEGETQYF
- | TRBJ2-7 | TRBV6-2/TRBV6-3 | few | TGTGCCAGCAGTTACCCCTACAGGCTTTACAATGAGCAGTACTTC | CASSYPYRLYNEQYF
TRBD1 | TRBJ1-2 | TRBV12-3/TRBV12-4 | - | TGTGCCAGCAGAGCTTCTGGACAGGGACGGAAGGGCTACACCTTC | CASRASGQGRKGYTF
TRBD1 | TRBJ2-7 | TRBV4-1 | few | TGCGCCAGCAGTTGGGGGACAGGAGTCCGCTACGAGCAGTACTTC | CASSWGTGVRYEQYF
TRBD2 | TRBJ2-7 | TRBV20-1 | - | TGCAGTGCTAGAGATCTATATGATAGCGGGGGGGGCTACAATGAGCAGTACTTC | CSARDLYDSGGGYNEQYF
- | TRBJ1-1 | TRBV7-2 | few | TGTGCCAGCAGCTTAGAACTGAGGGCGGGGAAGGGTCAAACTGAAGCTTTCTTT | CASSLELRAGKGQTEAFF
- | TRBJ1-5 | TRBV20-1 | - | TGCAGTGCTTCGGGACGGAACAATCAGCCCCAGCATTTT | CSASGRNNQPQHF
TRBD2 | TRBJ2-1 | TRBV7-2 | - | TGTGCCAGCAGCTCGGGACTAGCAAGAAATGAGCTGTTCTTC | CASSSGLARNELFF
TRBD2 | TRBJ2-7 | TRBV6-1 | few | TGTGCCAGCACCTGGACTAGCGGGTGGGATGACGAGCAGTACTTC | CASTWTSGWDDEQYF
TRBD2 | TRBJ2-7 | TRBV4-3 | - | TGCGCCAGCGGCCAAGCTTCTAGCGGGGCCTACGAGCAGTACTTC | CASGQASSGAYEQYF
- | TRBJ2-1 | TRBV27 | - | TGTGCCAGCAGTTCTTTGGTACAGTCCTACAATGAGCAGTTCTTC | CASSSLVQSYNEQFF
- | TRBJ2-3 | TRBV9 | many | TGCGCCAGCAGCGTTGGGCCGGATACGCAGTATTTT | CASSVGPDTQYF
- | TRBJ1-2 | TRBV4-1 | - | TGCGCCAGCAGCCAAGGGGACACCATGATAGTCTATGGCTACATCTTC | CASSQGDTMIVYGYIF
TRBD2 | TRBJ2-5 | TRBV11-2 | - | TGTGCCAGCAGCTTATCTCTAGCGGGGGAGGGTTTCAATGAGCAGTACTTC | CASSLSLAGEGFNEQYF
TRBD2 | TRBJ2-1 | TRBV29-1 | few | TGCAGCGTTGACCTTAGGGGAGGGTACAATGAGCAGTTCTTC | CSVDLRGGYNEQFF
TRBD2 | TRBJ2-1 | TRBV20-1 | - | TGCAGTGCTAGAACCGGACTAGCGGGTAACAATGAGCAGTTCTTC | CSARTGLAGNNEQFF
TRBD2 | TRBJ2-7 | TRBV4-3 | few | TGCGCCAGCAGCCAAGATGCTAGCGGGAACTACGAGCAGTACTTC | CASSQDASGNYEQYF
- | TRBJ2-3 | TRBV20-1 | few | TGCAGTGCTAGAGCGGGAGATCGAGATACGCAGTATTTT | CSARAGDRDTQYF
- | TRBJ1-5 | TRBV20-1 | - | TGCAGTGCTGTGAGGTTTGAAGGCAATCAGCCCCAGCATTTT | CSAVRFEGNQPQHF
- | TRBJ2-1 | TRBV6-2/TRBV6-3 | - | TGTGCCAGCAGTTACTTTGGACAGATAAATGAGCAGTTCTTC | CASSYFGQINEQFF
- | TRBJ1-5 | TRBV20-1 | - | TGCAGTGCCCCCGGTGGGAACAGTTTGGGGATGAGGGGAGAACAGCCCCAGCATTTT | CSAPGGNSLGMRGEQPQHF
TRBD1 | TRBJ1-2 | TRBV29-1 | few | TGCAGCGTTGAAGACCAAGGGACAGGGGTCGGCTACACCTTC | CSVEDQGTGVGYTF
- | TRBJ2-7 | TRBV7-2 | - | TGTGCCAGCAGCTTCGGCAGGAAAACCTACGAGCAGTACTTC | CASSFGRKTYEQYF
- | TRBJ1-2 | TRBV7-2 | - | TGTGCCAGCAGTCCCGGGACGCGGAATGGCTACACCTTC | CASSPGTRNGYTF
TRBD2 | TRBJ2-3 | TRBV20-1 | - | TGCAGTGCTTCCCCTAGCGGGAGGACCGGCACAGATACGCAGTATTTT | CSASPSGRTGTDTQYF
TRBD2 | TRBJ2-7 | TRBV4-1 | - | TGCGCCAGCAGCCAGGAACTAGCGGGCTCCTACAATGAGCAGTACTTC | CASSQELAGSYNEQYF
- | TRBJ2-1 | TRBV11-3 | - | TGTGCCAGCAGCTTAGATCAGACTAGGAACAATGAGCAGTTCTTC | CASSLDQTRNNEQFF
- | TRBJ2-7 | TRBV20-1 | - | TGCAGTGCTAGAGGGGGGGAGGTATCATCCTACGAGCAGTACTTC | CSARGGEVSSYEQYF
- | TRBJ2-5 | TRBV28 | - | TGTGCCAGCAGTTTACAAGGGGCTGAGGGATACAATGAGCAGTACTTC | CASSLQGAEGYNEQYF
- | TRBJ2-7 | TRBV5-1 | - | TGCGCCAGCAGCCCGGGGCCGGGAATATACGAGCAGTACTTC | CASSPGPGIYEQYF
- | TRBJ1-2 | TRBV2 | once | TGTGCCAGCAGTCCCGACTGGGGGGGGCGTAACTATGGCTACACCTTC | CASSPDWGGRNYGYTF